This T cell receptor (beta chain) was captured by sequencing in a study of Ad26.COV2.S vaccination and SARS-CoV-2 variants (dated by TCRdb to the early 2020s). For the wider study: Donors in the vaccine arm were drawn from COV1001, a phase I-IIa trial of Ad26.COV2.S in healthy adults that was multicentre, randomized, double-blind and placebo-controlled. Dosing of Ad26.COV2.S was intramuscular, at either 5x10^10 or 1x10^11 viral particles, delivered as one shot or as two shots spaced 56 days apart. The specificity and breadth of SARS-CoV-2-reactive T cell receptors after Ad26.COV2.S vaccination were assessed by TCRbeta repertoire sequencing. The TCR-sequenced set comprised approximately 32 samples: roughly 19 Ad26.COV2.S vaccine recipients, 5 placebo recipients and 8 SARS-CoV-2 convalescent individuals. Participants in the trial were split at random into five groups of five each, receiving low-dose or high-dose Ad26.COV2.S once or twice, or else placebo on both occasions. Blinding of investigators to trial group allocation was maintained during experiments and outcome assessment. General study outcomes and caveats: After vaccination, spike-specific CD8+ and CD4+ T cell responses were reported to show substantial breadth. Compared with placebo recipients, Ad26.COV2.S recipients showed higher spike-specific TCR breadth (P = 0.0014). Vaccine and placebo recipients had similar non-spike TCR breadth, a finding consistent with the vaccine containing only spike. The authors noted that total T cell responses may have been underestimated by the TCR breadth and depth analyses. The study was not powered to compare responses between vaccine doses or regimens.

To note about this clone: Its antigen is still unknown. No clone much larger than this one lies a single base away; base qualities are absent.

Here V drops 0 bases and J drops 6 bases, and the junction holds 4 bases not matched to any gene. CDR1 SGHRS and CDR2 YFSETQ were looked up in the germline V gene. The CDR3 goes from the cysteine to the phenylalanine over 16 residues. The kept DNA is CDR3 alone, 48 bases in frame from the first base. Per the publication, the treatment or condition label means: some 20 received Ad26.COV2.S at low or high dose, single or two shots; about 5 received placebo; per-sample allocation not given. For vaccine and placebo recipients, repertoires were sequenced using samples collected on day 63 after the first injection. Cohort 1b enrolled 20 to 30 adults aged 18-55 years at a single site in Boston, USA, between 29 July and 7 August 2020. Ad26.COV2.S was a replication-incompetent adenovirus type 26 vector expressing a prefusion-stabilized SARS-CoV-2 spike protein from the original Wuhan strain. The immunoSEQ Assay was used to sequence TCRbeta CDR3 regions. After extraction, genomic DNA underwent amplification by bias-controlled multiplex PCR, followed by high-throughput sequencing. Turning to the authors' computational methods: To quantify the absolute abundance of every unique TCRbeta CDR3 region, sequences were collapsed and filtered. T cell fraction was estimated by normalization of TCRbeta template counts to usable DNA, with usable DNA being measured through amplification of reference genes present in all nucleated cells. Repertoire TCRs were annotated as SARS-CoV-2-specific by exact matching of V gene, CDR3 amino acid sequence and J gene to a known reactive TCR set. The reference SARS-CoV-2 TCR set was derived from MIRA and filtered for enrichment in COVID-19-positive ImmuneCODE repertoires, a step that removed public or cross-reactive TCRs. Drawing on the MIRA antigens, annotated TCRs were analysed further at the level of specific ORF or position within ORF. Breadth was defined as the number of annotated unique rearrangements divided by the total number of unique productive rearrangements, and depth was defined as the summed frequency of the annotated unique rearrangements. TCR breadth was compared between groups using two-sided Wilcoxon rank-sum tests. This is the immuneACCESS table as TCRdb keeps it, with only in-frame sequences that have V and J called. A part of the clones is gone; compared with another copy, unresolved V genes explain less than half, and the rest is unexplained. D and trimming were read from the DNA, whereas the V and J calls and clone size are those reported in that table. The sample table contains 300,000 to 400,000 clones; only one count was recorded for less than 90% of them. Clones ranked in the top ten supply roughly 6% of the sample.

This receptor was identified in a person between 18 and 65 years old who received the Ad26.COV2.S COVID-19 vaccine or a placebo. The sequencing used peripheral blood, collected in a trial of Ad26.COV2.S vaccine versus placebo. The chain joins TRBV5-1 to TRBJ2-1, with 12 central nucleotides matching TRBD2. The sequenced DNA is TGCGCCAGCAGCTTGGGACTAGCGGGAGAATTCAATGAGCAGTTCTTC. This codes for CASSLGLAGEFNEQFF.